The clone carrying this TCR beta chain was seen more than once but under ten times. Its specificity is not known. This entry comes from a study of cytomegalovirus exposure and HLA in healthy donors. Notes on the study in general: Researchers counted over 150 TCR beta chains as cytomegalovirus-associated.

PCR used 60 Vbeta primers and 13 Jbeta primers. Only in-frame clones appear in the TCRdb table, and some are missing; sequencing was by immunoSEQ multiplex PCR. The table has 150,000 to 200,000 clones, 70% to 80% seen once. V dropped 4 bases and J dropped 3 bases, with 10 bases sitting between them. This CDR3 has 13 amino acids. Likely unrecorded immune exposures existed in these nominally healthy donors. The chain carries TRBV23-1 and TRBJ2-7; D ambiguous. TRBV23-1 is filed as an ORF, its function uncertain. Input material: PBMCs. This receptor was obtained from a man in his late teens or twenties in good health and CMV-seronegative. The CDR3 protein is CASSPQALYEQYF. In DNA, the CDR3 is TGCGCCAGCAGTCCCCAGGCCCTCTACGAGCAGTACTTC.